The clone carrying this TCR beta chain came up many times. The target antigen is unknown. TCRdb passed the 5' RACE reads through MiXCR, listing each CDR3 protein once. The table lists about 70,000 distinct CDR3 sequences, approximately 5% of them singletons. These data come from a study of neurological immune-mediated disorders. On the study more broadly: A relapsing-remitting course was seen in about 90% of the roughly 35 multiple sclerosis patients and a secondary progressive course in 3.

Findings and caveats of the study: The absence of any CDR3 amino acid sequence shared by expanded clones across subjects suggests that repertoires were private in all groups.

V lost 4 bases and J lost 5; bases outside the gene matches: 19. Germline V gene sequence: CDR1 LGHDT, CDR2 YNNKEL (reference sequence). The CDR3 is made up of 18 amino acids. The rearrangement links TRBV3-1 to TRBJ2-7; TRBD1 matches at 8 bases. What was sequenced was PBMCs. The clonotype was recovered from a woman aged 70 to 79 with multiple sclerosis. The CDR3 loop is CASSPSSPLQGAMNEQYF. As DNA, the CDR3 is TGTGCCAGCAGCCCATCCTCCCCTCTTCAGGGGGCAATGAACGAGCAGTACTTC.